The clone carrying this TCR beta chain was observed a handful of times. Antigen unknown. It was with 60 Vbeta and 13 Jbeta primers that the PCR ran. Assay used: immunoSEQ multiplex PCR; TCRdb lists only in-frame clones, some missing. Among under 200,000 clones listed, about 65% were seen once. The CDR3 sequence is 12 residues long. CDR1 and CDR2 (germline): SGHRS, YFSETQ. V lost 4 bases to trimming and J lost 3 bases, with 8 bases between them. The record originates from a study of cytomegalovirus exposure and HLA in healthy donors. Study results and limitations: It was reported that TCR beta sequences correctly inferred the HLA-A and HLA-B alleles for most subjects. The authors assumed roughly uniform sequencing depth across donors for presence/absence analyses. Most TCR beta V segments were productive about 87% or about 30% of the time in an earlier analysis. The investigators catalogued some 160 TCR beta chains as cytomegalovirus-associated.

This chain links TRBV5-1 with TRBJ2-7; D gene unclear. Source material: PBMCs. The clonotype was recovered from a girl under 18 in good health and CMV-seronegative. The CDR3 bases are TGCGCCAGCAGCCATAACAGCTACGAGCAGTACTTC. It encodes CASSHNSYEQYF.